These 29 T cell receptor beta chains were sequenced from one sample in a study of shared clonotypes between healthy human individuals. Method: immunoSEQ multiplex PCR; TCRdb's copy keeps in-frame clones and lacks some. The sample has 1,500,000 or so clones; around 98.5% are singletons. Sample: naive CD4+ T cells sorted from blood. As for subset: CD45RA+ positively selected. These receptors originate from a man under 40 in good health.

The chain uses TRBV5-1 and TRBJ1-1; D gene uncertain. The CDR3 length is 14 residues. V was cut by 5 bases and J by 2 bases, with 13 bases left in between. Germline V gene sequence: CDR1 SGHRS, CDR2 YFSETQ. The CDR3 DNA reads as TGCGCCAGCAGGCCTGGCAGAACCAACACTGAAGCTTTCTTT. The encoded protein is CASRPGRTNTEAFF. Full variable domain (outside the CDR3, taken from reference TRBV5-1 and TRBJ1-1): KAGVTQTPRYLIKTRGQQVTLSCSPISGHRSVSWYQQTPGQGLQFLFEYFSETQRNKGNFPGRFSGRQFSNSRSEMNVSTLELGDSALYLCASRPGRTNTEAFFGQGTRLTVV.

The V call is TRBV21-1, the J call TRBJ2-7; the table's TRBD1 call for D was not verified on the DNA. TRBV21-1 is labeled a pseudogene. This CDR3 comprises 13 residues. Written as DNA, the CDR3 is TGTGCCAGCAGCACCCAGACAGGGAACGAGCAGTACTTC. The encoded protein is CASSTQTGNEQYF.

The V gene is TRBV14, the J gene TRBJ2-3; possible D gene TRBD2, 5 bases. This CDR3 region has 15 residues. Germline V gene data show CDR1 as SGHDN and CDR2 as FVKESK. The V and J ends lost 2 bases and 0 bases respectively, with 9 bases between them. CDR3 sequence: CASSQSGDSTDTQYF. CDR3 DNA sequence: TGTGCCAGCAGCCAAAGCGGAGATAGCACAGATACGCAGTATTTT. Supplemented by reference TRBV14 and TRBJ2-3, the full variable domain reads EAGVTQFPSHSVIEKGQTVTLRCDPISGHDNLYWYRRVMGKEIKFLLHFVKESKQDESGMPNNRFLAERTGGTYSTLKVQPAELEDSGVYFCASSQSGDSTDTQYFGPGTRLTVL.

This chain links TRBV2 with TRBJ1-4; D gene unclear. The CDR3 covers 13 residues. Trimming removed 1 base from V and 5 bases from J, with 5 bases in between. Germline CDR1 is SNHLY and CDR2 is FYNNEI. The CDR3 loop reads CASSEDRNEKLFF. CDR3 bases: TGTGCCAGCAGTGAAGACAGAAATGAAAAACTGTTTTTT.

V is TRBV29-1 and J is TRBJ2-3; no firm D call. The germline V gene has CDR1 SQVTM and CDR2 ANQGSEA. V lost 3 bases and J lost 4, with 14 bases in between. This CDR3 spans 14 amino acids. Here the CDR3 reads CSVEGLIAPDTQYF. CDR3 nucleotide sequence: TGCAGCGTTGAGGGCCTCATCGCCCCAGATACGCAGTATTTT.

The chain joins TRBV28 to TRBJ2-2; tentatively, D is TRBD1 (6 bases). Trimming took off 4 bases at V and 0 bases at J, with 9 bases between the two ends. CDR3 length equals 15 residues. Germline V gene data show CDR1 as MDHEN and CDR2 as SYDVKM. The CDR3 reads CASSSTGPNTGELFF. The CDR3 DNA follows: TGTGCCAGCAGTTCGACAGGCCCGAACACCGGGGAGCTGTTTTTT.

V gene TRBV7-2 combines with J gene TRBJ1-5; the D is unclear. Germline V lookup: CDR1 SGHTA, CDR2 FQGNSA. V was trimmed by 0 bases and J by 5 bases, leaving 8 bases between them. CDR3 length: 14 residues. CDR3 DNA sequence: TGTGCCAGCAGCTTAGCCAGGATCGATCAGCCCCAGCATTTT. This encodes CASSLARIDQPQHF. Combining the CDR3 with reference TRBV7-2 and TRBJ1-5 gives the whole variable domain GAGVSQSPSNKVTEKGKDVELRCDPISGHTALYWYRQSLGQGLEFLIYFQGNSAPDKSGLPSDRFSAERTGGSVSTLTIQRTQQEDSAVYLCASSLARIDQPQHFGDGTRLSIL.

The chain uses TRBV30 and TRBJ1-1; a weak D match, TRBD1 (5 bases). In germline, CDR1 is GTSNPN, CDR2 SVGIG (reference sequence). The V and J ends lost 5 bases and 11 bases respectively, with 15 bases between them. The CDR3 has 11 amino acids. In nucleotides, the CDR3 is TGTGCCTGGGCCAGACCCAGGGAGGCTTTCTTT. It yields the protein CAWARPREAFF.

V gene TRBV7-2 combines with J gene TRBJ2-5; the D is unclear. The V and J ends lost 1 base and 7 bases respectively, with 7 bases between them. The CDR3 consists of 12 residues. Germline-derived CDR1 and CDR2 are SGHTA and FQGNSA. The CDR3 is CASSLGLLTQYF. The DNA of the CDR3 is TGTGCCAGCAGCTTAGGACTCTTGACCCAGTACTTC.

This clone has only one observation. The same CDR3 also results from other DNA sequences found in this sample. This chain joins TRBV18 and TRBJ2-7, with 7 nucleotides matching TRBD1. Germline V gives CDR1 KGHSH, CDR2 LQKENI. The J segment lost 3 bases and the V segment lost 4 bases, leaving 3 bases of the junction unmatched. This CDR3 has 13 amino acids. CDR3 nucleotides: TGTGCCAGCTCACGGGACAGCAACTACGAGCAGTACTTC. Amino acids: CASSRDSNYEQYF.

The gene calls are TRBV18 and TRBJ1-2; D gene unclear. Trimming pared 2 bases from V and 8 bases from J, leaving 18 bases between. The CDR3 is made up of 15 amino acids. Germline V CDR1 and CDR2: KGHSH, LQKENI. CDR3 sequence (DNA): TGTGCCAGCTCACCAAAGGCCAGGACTGCGGAGGGCTACACCTTC. Its translation is CASSPKARTAEGYTF.

The chain links TRBV5-4 to TRBJ1-2; tentatively, D is TRBD1 (5 bases). The CDR3 totals 15 residues. V lost 4 bases, J lost 3 bases, and 16 bases lay in between. Per germline, CDR1 SGHNT and CDR2 YYREEE (reference sequence). CDR3 amino acids: CASSPRRGSDYGYTF. The DNA of the CDR3 is TGTGCCAGCAGCCCACGTCGGGGGTCGGACTATGGCTACACCTTC. The full variable domain, completed using reference TRBV5-4 and TRBJ1-2, is ETGVTQSPTHLIKTRGQQVTLRCSSQSGHNTVSWYQQALGQGPQFIFQYYREEENGRGNFPPRFSGLQFPNYSSELNVNALELDDSALYLCASSPRRGSDYGYTFGSGTRLTVV.

The J gene is TRBJ2-7, the V gene TRBV6-5; 7 nucleotides agree with TRBD2. The CDR3 is 15 residues long. V gave up 0 bases and J gave up 3 bases; unmatched junction bases: 5. The germline CDR1 and CDR2 sequences are MNHEY and SVGAGI. The CDR3 DNA is TGTGCCAGCAGTTACTCGATTGCGGGAGTCTACGAGCAGTACTTC. It translates to CASSYSIAGVYEQYF.

Turning to this clone: Likely a read error: the CDR3 ends without its conserved phenylalanine or tryptophan. The limits of the CDR3 on the DNA are not certain, so only TCRdb's listed CDR3 is given. The CDR3 loop is CASSSAAI. The rearrangement links TRBV6-5 to TRBJ2-7. CDR1 is MNHEY, CDR2 SVGAGI, per germline. Inclusive of both ends, the CDR3 amounts to 8 amino acids.

A single count supports this clone. V and J are TRBV5-6 and TRBJ1-5; TRBD1 aligns across 10 bases. V lost 2 bases and J lost 6; bases outside the gene matches: 8. CDR1 SGHDT and CDR2 YYEEEE come from the germline V gene. This CDR3 is built from 16 residues. The CDR3 region has the DNA TGTGCCAGCAGCTTATCAAGACAGGGGGCTTTTCAGCCCCAGCATTTT. This translates into CASSLSRQGAFQPQHF.

This sequence joins TRBV9 and TRBJ2-1; possible D gene TRBD2, 5 bases. The V end was cut by 3 bases, the J end by 0 bases, with 7 bases between. CDR1 and CDR2 (germline): SGDLS, YYNGEE. The CDR3 sequence is 14 residues long. The CDR3 loop reads CASSGLPSYNEQFF. CDR3 sequence (DNA): TGTGCCAGCAGCGGACTACCCTCCTACAATGAGCAGTTCTTC. The whole variable domain, remainder taken from reference TRBV9 and TRBJ2-1, is DSGVTQTPKHLITATGQRVTLRCSPRSGDLSVYWYQQSLDQGLQFLIQYYNGEERAKGNILERFSAQQFPDLHSELNLSSLELGDSALYFCASSGLPSYNEQFFGPGTRLTVL.

The CDR3 DNA sequence: TGTGCCAGCAGGAAAGCCGGGAATCCAAAAGATCAGCCCCAGCATTTT. This sequence encodes CASRKAGNPKDQPQHF. The V and J genes are TRBV27 and TRBJ1-5; D is unresolved. Germline V gene data show CDR1 as MNHEY and CDR2 as SMNVEV (reference sequence). CDR3 length: 16 residues. Trimming took off 6 bases at V and 5 bases at J, with 20 bases between the two ends.

The rearrangement links TRBV12-2 to TRBJ1-2; no DNA check was done on the table's D call, TRBD1. TRBV12-2 represents a pseudogene. There are 15 residues in the CDR3. The CDR3 loop reads CASRCRDRRYYGYTF. The CDR3 DNA sequence: TGTGCAAGTCGCTGCCGGGACAGGAGATACTATGGCTACACCTTC.

The gene calls are TRBV28 and TRBJ1-2; D remains unclear. CDR3 length equals 13 residues. Between the trimmed V and J ends, which lost 1 base and 8 bases, there was a span of 11 bases. Germline V CDR1 and CDR2: MDHEN, SYDVKM. The CDR3 DNA is TGTGCCAGCAGTTTATACCCGGACGGGGGCTACACCTTC. It codes for CASSLYPDGGYTF.

The CDR3 DNA is TGTGCCAGCAGCGTAGCTACTATTACATCCACAGACGGGGATAGCGGGGACTACAATGAGCAGTTCTTC. Translation gives CASSVATITSTDGDSGDYNEQFF. The rearrangement uses TRBV9 and TRBJ2-1, with 8 bases fitting TRBD2. The CDR3 has 23 amino acids. V lost 0 bases, J lost 3 bases, and 26 bases stayed unmatched. Germline CDR1 reads SGDLS; CDR2 reads YYNGEE. The whole variable domain, remainder taken from reference TRBV9 and TRBJ2-1, is DSGVTQTPKHLITATGQRVTLRCSPRSGDLSVYWYQQSLDQGLQFLIQYYNGEERAKGNILERFSAQQFPDLHSELNLSSLELGDSALYFCASSVATITSTDGDSGDYNEQFFGPGTRLTVL.

This clone has a single count. The CDR3 loop is CASSEGPGPPGITQYF. CDR3 bases: TGTGCCAGCAGTGAAGGCCCGGGCCCCCCCGGTATCACGCAGTATTTT. The chain is built from TRBV6-1 and TRBJ2-3; D unresolved. V dropped 1 base and J dropped 9 bases, with 20 bases sitting between them. The germline V gene encodes CDR1 MNHNS and CDR2 SASEGT. This CDR3 has 16 amino acids.

The chain has TRBV7-3 and TRBJ2-7; 8 bases line up with TRBD2. The J segment lost 3 bases and the V segment lost 5 bases, leaving 12 bases of the junction unmatched. In germline, CDR1 is SGHTA, CDR2 FQGTGA. This CDR3 is 16 amino acids long. CDR3 bases: TGTGCCAGCAGCCTAATCCTAGCGGGCGGAATCTACGAGCAGTACTTC. This translates into CASSLILAGGIYEQYF.

V usage is TRBV5-4 and J usage is TRBJ2-1, with D uncertain. Trimming removed 3 bases at V and 7 bases at J, with 17 bases between. The CDR3 sequence is 15 residues long. From germline, CDR1 is SGHNT and CDR2 YYREEE (reference sequence). The CDR3 DNA sequence: TGTGCCAGCAGCTCCTTTACATGGGTGGGAAATGAGCAGTTCTTC. As protein: CASSSFTWVGNEQFF.

The rearrangement joins TRBV6-5 to TRBJ1-2; 7 nucleotides line up with TRBD1. V dropped 4 bases and J dropped 3; count of bases not matched to a gene: 5. This CDR3 has 14 amino acids. Germline values: CDR1 MNHEY, CDR2 SVGAGI. The CDR3 sequence: CASSLTGRDYGYTF. The CDR3 DNA reads as TGTGCCAGCAGTTTGACAGGGAGGGACTATGGCTACACCTTC.

The chain is built from TRBV30 and TRBJ2-2; TRBD1 agrees at 7 bases. There are 14 residues in the CDR3. Per germline, CDR1 GTSNPN and CDR2 SVGIG (reference sequence). The trim removed 5 bases at V and 3 bases at J, leaving 6 bases unmatched. CDR3 bases: TGTGCCTGGGCCGGGACAGAACACACCGGGGAGCTGTTTTTT. Translation: CAWAGTEHTGELFF.

Points on this clone: The same CDR3 is also encoded by other DNA sequences in this sample. The chain uses TRBV28 and TRBJ2-2, with D uncertain. CDR1 is MDHEN, CDR2 SYDVKM, per germline. V dropped 6 bases and J dropped 0 bases, with 2 bases sitting between them. CDR3 length equals 12 residues. As DNA, the CDR3 is TGTGCCAGCAGGTCGAACACCGGGGAGCTGTTTTTT. Its protein is CASRSNTGELFF. The complete variable domain, with remaining parts taken from reference TRBV28 and TRBJ2-2, reads DVKVTQSSRYLVKRTGEKVFLECVQDMDHENMFWYRQDPGLGLRLIYFSYDVKMKEKGDIPEGYSVSREKKERFSLILESASTNQTSMYLCASRSNTGELFFGEGSRLTVL.

This clone appeared a single time. CDR3 region: CASRGLRSNQPQHF. In DNA, the CDR3 is TGTGCCAGCAGGGGACTTCGAAGCAATCAGCCCCAGCATTTT. The chain carries TRBV11-2 and TRBJ1-5, with D possibly being TRBD1 (5 bases). Germline CDR1 is SGHAT and CDR2 is FQNNGV. The CDR3 is made up of 14 amino acids. Trimming removed 6 bases from V and 1 base from J, with 10 bases in between.

The chain is built from TRBV18 and TRBJ2-5; D is unclear. The CDR3 is made up of 15 amino acids. In germline, CDR1 is KGHSH, CDR2 LQKENI. V lost 3 bases and J 2 bases, leaving 13 bases between the germline ends. DNA for the CDR3: TGTGCCAGCTCACCTATTACGGCAGTTCAAGAGACCCAGTACTTC. It encodes CASSPITAVQETQYF.

The chain combines TRBV25-1 with TRBJ2-7; the match to TRBD2 covers 7 bases. This CDR3 has 13 amino acids. The germline CDR1 and CDR2 sequences are MGHDK and SYGVNS. After removal of 5 bases from V and 7 bases from J, the junction contained 8 bases not matched to a gene. CDR3 region: CASSRASGGEQYF. DNA for the CDR3: TGTGCCAGCAGTCGGGCTAGCGGCGGGGAGCAGTACTTC.